This entry lists 5 T cell receptor beta chains sequenced from one sample in a study of blood T cell repertoires in COVID-19. Sequencing was performed with immunoSEQ multiplex PCR; in TCRdb, only in-frame clones are kept and a portion is missing. Of over 30,000 clones listed, roughly 78% are singletons. The sequenced material came from peripheral blood. The source is a man at least 80 years old with active or convalescent COVID-19.

The chain recombines TRBV14 with TRBJ1-4, with D possibly TRBD1 on 6 matching bases. This CDR3 region has 16 residues. Germline lookup yields CDR1 SGHDN and CDR2 FVKESK. Trimming took off 4 bases at V and 5 bases at J, with 17 bases between the two ends. CDR3 amino acids: CASSRGRGYRNEKLFF. CDR3 bases: TGTGCCAGCAGCCGAGGTAGGGGGTATCGGAATGAAAAACTGTTTTTT.

A single count supports this clone. The V call is TRBV7-8, the J call TRBJ2-1, with D tentatively TRBD1 (6 bases). V lost 5 bases and J 3 bases, leaving 14 bases between the germline ends. Germline V gene lookup returns CDR1 SGHVS and CDR2 FQNEAQ. The CDR3 has 15 residues. The CDR3 region is CASSIGQRHYNEQFF. The DNA of the CDR3 is TGTGCCAGCAGCATCGGACAGAGGCACTACAATGAGCAGTTCTTC.

The V call is TRBV5-5, the J call TRBJ2-1; 9 bases map to TRBD1. Trimming at V came to 1 base and at J to 2 bases, leaving 1 base not matched to a gene. The CDR3 has 15 amino acids. CDR1 is SGHKS and CDR2 is YYEKEE in the germline V gene (reference sequence). CDR3 loop: CASSLRDRAYNEQFF. In nucleotides, the CDR3 is TGTGCCAGCAGCTTGAGGGACAGGGCCTACAATGAGCAGTTCTTC.

The rearrangement links TRBV24-1 to TRBJ2-3; D not certain. The V end was cut by 4 bases, the J end by 0 bases, with 10 bases between. Germline CDR1 and CDR2: KGHDR and SFDVKD. This CDR3 has 15 amino acids. The DNA of the CDR3 is TGTGCCACCAGTGACGGTTCCTATAGCACAGATACGCAGTATTTT. It encodes CATSDGSYSTDTQYF.

V usage is TRBV12-3 or TRBV12-4 and J usage is TRBJ1-2, with D unclear. The V and J ends lost 6 bases and 3 bases respectively, with 5 bases between them. The CDR3 totals 11 residues. CDR3 residues: CASSSHYGYTF. CDR3 coding DNA: TGTGCCAGCAGCTCCCACTATGGCTACACCTTC.